This T cell receptor (beta chain) emerged from a study of identical twins. Study results and caveats: Donors were not followed over many years; analysis was cross-sectional. Shared out-of-frame alpha sequences (those common to twins) showed excess low generation probability. Invariant MAIT and iNKT cells could partly confound zero-insertion analyses.

Using its own MiXCR run on the 5' RACE reads, TCRdb lists one record per CDR3 protein. The sample has just under 550,000 distinct CDR3 sequences, 13% to 15% seen once. Points on this clonotype: Antigen: not known.

This CDR3 contains 17 residues. CDR1 and CDR2 from the germline V gene are MGHRA and YSYEKL. Losses at the gene ends were 5 bases for V and 0 bases for J; bases not matched to a gene: 5. These records were also assigned to another study, of yellow fever vaccine responses in identical twins.

The receptor was isolated from a woman between 18 and 29 years old in good health. The sequenced sample consisted of CD4+ T cells sorted from blood. This chain uses TRBV4-1 with TRBJ2-6, with TRBD2 matching 9 bases. CDR3 DNA sequence: TGCGCCAGCAGCGCTAGCGGGGCCAGCTCTGGGGCCAACGTCCTGACTTTC. It yields the protein CASSASGASSGANVLTF.